This TCR beta chain was recovered during a study of T cells in Graves' hyperthyroidism and ophthalmopathy. The length of the CDR3 is 14 residues. Germline loops: CDR1 SNHLY, CDR2 FYNNEI. The germline V and J ends were trimmed by 1 base and 7 bases, with 8 bases remaining between them. Stable disease denoted Graves' hyperthyroidism without ophthalmopathy progression within 18 months. Uncontrolled infection, other autoimmune disease, pregnancy or lactation excluded patients. Findings of the study overall: Ophthalmopathy was distinguished from stable hyperthyroidism by 13 V-J signatures. In blood, most of the thyroid clonotypes expanded above 0.001 were also present.

To note about this clonotype: What it recognizes is unknown.

RNA transcripts gave rise to amplified TCR beta CDR3 regions. First-round RT-PCR with HTBI primers amplified the TCR CDR3 region. TCRdb redid the calling of the multiplex PCR reads with MiXCR, one entry per CDR3 protein. There are about 570,000 distinct CDR3 sequences in the sample; roughly 15% occur only once, and roughly 14% lies in the top ten. This receptor was taken from a woman between 35 and 50 years old with Graves' hyperthyroidism. The sample consisted of blood. The chain joins TRBV2 to TRBJ1-6; no clear D gene. CDR3 region: CASSEDSENSPLHF. Written as DNA, the CDR3 is TGTGCCAGCAGTGAAGACAGTGAGAATTCACCCCTCCACTTT.